The 17 T cell receptor beta chains listed next were all sequenced from one sample in a study of memory CD4+ T cells and cytomegalovirus serostatus. The data were produced by immunoSEQ multiplex PCR, yet TCRdb's version contains in-frame clones alone and is incomplete. This sample yields 30,000 to 40,000 clones, of which around 80% are seen a single time; approximately 5% belongs to the top ten. Single viable CD3+CD4+CD8-CD45RO+ cells were sorted as the memory CD4+ T cells. Input material: memory CD4+ T cells from blood. The origin of the receptors is an adult in good health and CMV-seropositive.

The chain has TRBV18 and TRBJ2-6; 7 bases fit TRBD1. The CDR3 length is 14 residues. The trim removed 6 bases at V and 9 bases at J, leaving 8 bases unmatched. Germline loops: CDR1 KGHSH, CDR2 LQKENI. The CDR3 is CASSPDRVGNVLTF. Written as DNA, the CDR3 is TGTGCCAGCTCCCCCGACAGGGTTGGCAACGTCCTGACTTTC.

This clone was counted a few times. The chain couples TRBV7-2 to TRBJ2-3; D unclear. Germline CDR1 SGHTA, CDR2 FQGNSA. This CDR3 is built from 13 residues. V gave up 0 bases and J gave up 6 bases, with 7 bases separating them. The CDR3 region is CASSLAKADTQYF. The DNA for the CDR3 is TGTGCCAGCAGCTTAGCGAAGGCGGATACGCAGTATTTT.

This clone appeared a single time. This chain uses TRBV14 with TRBJ1-2; D gene unclear. The V end lost 0 bases, the J end lost 5 bases, and 19 bases lay between the germline ends. This CDR3 has 17 amino acids. Germline V lookup: CDR1 SGHDN, CDR2 FVKESK. This CDR3 is CASSQEQKDVRRYGYTF. DNA for the CDR3: TGTGCCAGCAGCCAAGAACAAAAGGACGTTCGGCGTTATGGCTACACCTTC.

The chain recombines TRBV11-2 with TRBJ2-2; the D gene is possibly TRBD2 (5 bases). Per germline, CDR1 SGHAT and CDR2 FQNNGV. V shed 1 base and J shed 5 bases, with 8 bases lying between them. There are 14 residues in the CDR3. CDR3 DNA: TGTGCCAGCAGCTTAGTCCCGGGGACCGGGGAGCTGTTTTTT. Protein product: CASSLVPGTGELFF.

The V gene is TRBV11-2, the J gene TRBJ1-2; a possible D gene is TRBD1 (5 bases). Trimming took off 5 bases at V and 5 bases at J, with 21 bases between the two ends. The CDR3 spans 16 residues. Per the germline V gene, CDR1 is SGHAT and CDR2 is FQNNGV. CDR3 residues: CASSASGTPGKYGYTF. In DNA, the CDR3 is TGTGCCAGCAGCGCTTCCGGGACCCCTGGGAAGTATGGCTACACCTTC.

Concerning this clone itself: Other DNA sequences of this sample code for an identical CDR3. V and J are TRBV18 and TRBJ2-1; no firm D call. The germline V and J ends were trimmed by 3 bases and 0 bases, with 6 bases remaining between them. Germline CDR1 KGHSH, CDR2 LQKENI. This CDR3 has 14 amino acids. The CDR3 loop reads CASSPASSYNEQFF. DNA of the CDR3: TGTGCCAGCTCACCGGCTAGCTCCTACAATGAGCAGTTCTTC.

The rearrangement joins TRBV9 to TRBJ2-7; D possibly corresponds to TRBD2 (7 bases). Per germline, CDR1 SGDLS and CDR2 YYNGEE. V gave up 3 bases and J gave up 6 bases, with 16 bases separating them. The CDR3 sequence is 14 residues long. Written as DNA, the CDR3 is TGTGCCAGCAGCGAAGGGGGGGTTTCGGGCGAGCAGTACTTC. It translates to CASSEGGVSGEQYF.

This chain connects TRBV5-4 to TRBJ2-5, with D possibly TRBD2 on 5 matching bases. Germline V gives CDR1 SGHNT, CDR2 YYREEE (reference sequence). This CDR3 has 14 residues. Trimming took off 3 bases at V and 5 bases at J, with 14 bases between the two ends. CDR3 sequence (DNA): TGTGCCAGCAGCTCGGATTTCACGGGGGAGACCCAGTACTTC. Protein sequence: CASSSDFTGETQYF.

The sample holds one count of this clone. V usage is TRBV4-2 and J usage is TRBJ2-2; 12 bases match TRBD2. Per the germline V gene, CDR1 is LGHNA and CDR2 is YNFKEQ. The junction had 11 bases not matched to a gene; V was cut back by 0 bases and J by 6 bases. The length of the CDR3 is 19 residues. The CDR3 loop is CASSQDLVLAGGRAGELFF. CDR3 nucleotide sequence: TGTGCCAGCAGCCAAGATCTTGTACTAGCGGGAGGTAGGGCCGGGGAGCTGTTTTTT.

This rearrangement joins TRBV6-5 to TRBJ1-2, with TRBD1 matching 7 bases. The CDR3 covers 13 residues. From germline, CDR1 is MNHEY and CDR2 SVGAGI. The V gene end was trimmed by 6 bases and the J gene end by 8 bases; junction bases not matched to a gene: 9. As DNA, the CDR3 is TGTGCCAGCAGCCCACAGGGGTTCATGGGCTACACCTTC. Translating gives CASSPQGFMGYTF.

The rearrangement links TRBV25-1 to TRBJ1-1; D may be TRBD1 (5 bases). CDR1 and CDR2 (germline): MGHDK, SYGVNS. Trimming took off 8 bases at V and 4 bases at J, with 14 bases between the two ends. This CDR3 spans 13 amino acids. The CDR3 DNA sequence: TGTGCCAGCCTTGACTGGGGCCGCACTGAAGCTTTCTTT. This translates into CASLDWGRTEAFF. Full variable domain (outside the CDR3, taken from reference TRBV25-1 and TRBJ1-1): EADIYQTPRYLVIGTGKKITLECSQTMGHDKMYWYQQDPGMELHLIHYSYGVNSTEKGDLSSESTVSRIRTEHFPLTLESARPSHTSQYLCASLDWGRTEAFFGQGTRLTVV.

The chain couples TRBV5-4 to TRBJ2-4; 9 nucleotides align to TRBD1. Trimming took 4 bases from V and 8 from J; bases not matched to a gene: 7. The CDR3 runs to 14 residues. Germline V gene data show CDR1 as SGHNT and CDR2 as YYREEE (reference sequence). The CDR3 nucleotides are TGTGCCAGCAGCGAGAAGGACAGGGGTGACATTCAGTACTTC. This translates into CASSEKDRGDIQYF.

V usage is TRBV6-5 and J usage is TRBJ1-1; 7 bases fit TRBD1. From germline, CDR1 is MNHEY and CDR2 SVGAGI. After removal of 2 bases from V and 5 bases from J, the junction contained 5 bases not matched to a gene. The CDR3 runs 14 residues. The CDR3 DNA follows: TGTGCCAGCAGTTACAGGGGGCGCGGGACTGAAGCTTTCTTT. This gives the protein CASSYRGRGTEAFF.

CDR3 in DNA: TGTGCCACCAGCTCCTCGGACAACACTGAAGCTTTCTTT. Translation: CATSSSDNTEAFF. The chain links TRBV15 to TRBJ1-1; D not certain. With 5 bases removed from V and 2 bases from J, the gap between germline ends came to 9 bases. Germline V CDR1 and CDR2: LNHNV, YYDKDF (reference sequence). The CDR3 contains 13 residues.

The chain carries TRBV7-2 and TRBJ2-3; D gene unclear. This CDR3 is built from 13 residues. Germline V CDR1 and CDR2: SGHTA, FQGNSA. The V end lost 1 base, the J end lost 5 bases, and 7 bases lay between the germline ends. In DNA, the CDR3 is TGTGCCAGCAGCTTAGATTCCGGAGATACGCAGTATTTT. This encodes CASSLDSGDTQYF. Based on the CDR3 plus reference TRBV7-2 and TRBJ2-3, the full variable domain is GAGVSQSPSNKVTEKGKDVELRCDPISGHTALYWYRQSLGQGLEFLIYFQGNSAPDKSGLPSDRFSAERTGGSVSTLTIQRTQQEDSAVYLCASSLDSGDTQYFGPGTRLTVL.

The chain is built from TRBV18 and TRBJ2-1; D is undetermined. V was clipped by 1 base and J by 5 bases, with 6 bases between them. Germline CDR1 reads KGHSH; CDR2 reads LQKENI. CDR3 length equals 13 residues. For the CDR3, the DNA is TGTGCCAGCTCACCACAGTCGCACAATGAGCAGTTCTTC. Its protein product is CASSPQSHNEQFF.

The V call is TRBV25-1, the J call TRBJ2-3, with D maybe TRBD1 (6 bases). The V gene lost 5 bases and the J gene lost 0 bases, with 6 bases spanning the gap. CDR3 length: 13 amino acids. CDR1 MGHDK and CDR2 SYGVNS come from the germline V gene. CDR3 coding DNA: TGTGCCAGCAGTAGGGGGAGCACAGATACGCAGTATTTT. Translated: CASSRGSTDTQYF.